The source of this T cell receptor beta chain is a study of T cell responses to AZD1222 COVID-19 vaccine. Study-wide results and caveats: Two AZD1222 administrations were followed by greater Spike-specific TCR breadth and depth.

As for this clone: As yet, its antigen is unknown.

Sequencing was performed with immunoSEQ multiplex PCR; in TCRdb, only in-frame clones are kept and a portion is missing. The sample has some 81,000 clones, around 90% seen once. The CDR3 has 15 amino acids. J gave up 6 bases and V 3 bases, and 7 bases lay outside the gene matches. CDR1 and CDR2 (germline): LGHNT, FRNRAP. The gene calls are TRBV12-5 and TRBJ2-2, with TRBD1 matching 7 bases. The sequencing here drew on peripheral blood, taken 28 days after the second AZD1222 dose. This TCR came from an adult who received the AZD1222 COVID-19 vaccine. DNA of the CDR3: TGTGCTAGTGGTTTATTCCGACAGGGAGCCGGGGAGCTGTTTTTT. This encodes CASGLFRQGAGELFF.